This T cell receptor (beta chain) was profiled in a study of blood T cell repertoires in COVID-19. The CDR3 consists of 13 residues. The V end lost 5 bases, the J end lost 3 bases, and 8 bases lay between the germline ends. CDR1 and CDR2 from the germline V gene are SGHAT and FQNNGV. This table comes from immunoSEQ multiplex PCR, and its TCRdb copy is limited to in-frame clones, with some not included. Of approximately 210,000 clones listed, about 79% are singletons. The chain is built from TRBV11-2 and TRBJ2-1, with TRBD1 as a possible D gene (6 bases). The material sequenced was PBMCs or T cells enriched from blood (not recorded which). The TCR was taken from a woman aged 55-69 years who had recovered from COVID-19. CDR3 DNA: TGTGCCAGCAGCCCGGACAGCTACAATGAGCAGTTCTTC. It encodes CASSPDSYNEQFF. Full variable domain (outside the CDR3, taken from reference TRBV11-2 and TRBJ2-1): EAGVAQSPRYKIIEKRQSVAFWCNPISGHATLYWYQQILGQGPKLLIQFQNNGVVDDSQLPKDRFSAERLKGVDSTLKIQPAKLEDSAVYLCASSPDSYNEQFFGPGTRLTVL.